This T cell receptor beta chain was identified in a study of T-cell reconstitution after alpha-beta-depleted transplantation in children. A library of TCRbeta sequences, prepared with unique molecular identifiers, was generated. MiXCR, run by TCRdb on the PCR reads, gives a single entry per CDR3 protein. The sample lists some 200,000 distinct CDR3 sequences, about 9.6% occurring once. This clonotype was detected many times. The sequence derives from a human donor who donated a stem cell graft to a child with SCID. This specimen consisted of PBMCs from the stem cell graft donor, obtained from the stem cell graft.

CDR3 loop: CSAFESNEQYF. CDR3 coding DNA: TGCAGTGCTTTTGAGAGCAACGAGCAGTACTTC. The chain combines TRBV20-1 with TRBJ2-7; D not certain. The germline V gene encodes CDR1 DFQATT and CDR2 SNEGSKA (reference sequence). The V gene lost 5 bases and the J gene lost 5 bases, with 10 bases spanning the gap. The CDR3 sequence is 11 residues long.